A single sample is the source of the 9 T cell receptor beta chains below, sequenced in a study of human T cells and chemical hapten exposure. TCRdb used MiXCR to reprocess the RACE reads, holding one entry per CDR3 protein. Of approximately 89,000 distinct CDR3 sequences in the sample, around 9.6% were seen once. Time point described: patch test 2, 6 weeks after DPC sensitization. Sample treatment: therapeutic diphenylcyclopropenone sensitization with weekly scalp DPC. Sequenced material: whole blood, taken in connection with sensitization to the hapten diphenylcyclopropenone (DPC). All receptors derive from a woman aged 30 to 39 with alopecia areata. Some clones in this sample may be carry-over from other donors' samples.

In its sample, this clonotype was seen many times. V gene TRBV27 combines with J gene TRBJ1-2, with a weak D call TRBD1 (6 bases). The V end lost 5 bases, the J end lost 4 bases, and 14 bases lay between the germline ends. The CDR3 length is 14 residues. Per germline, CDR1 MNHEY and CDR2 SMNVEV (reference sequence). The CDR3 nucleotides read TGTGCCAGCAGTGAGGGGGGGCAGTCCTATGGCTACACCTTC. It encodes CASSEGGQSYGYTF.

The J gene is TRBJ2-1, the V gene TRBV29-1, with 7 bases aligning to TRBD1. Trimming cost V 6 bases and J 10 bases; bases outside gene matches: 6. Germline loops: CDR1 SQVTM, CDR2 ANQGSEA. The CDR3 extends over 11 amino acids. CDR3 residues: CSVRQGSEQFF. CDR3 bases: TGCAGCGTCCGACAGGGAAGCGAGCAGTTCTTC.

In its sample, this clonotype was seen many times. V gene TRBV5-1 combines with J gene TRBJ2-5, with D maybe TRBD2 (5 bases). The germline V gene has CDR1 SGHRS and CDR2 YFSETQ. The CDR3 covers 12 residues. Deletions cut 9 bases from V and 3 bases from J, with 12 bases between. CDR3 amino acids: CATKDYEETQYF. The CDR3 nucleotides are TGCGCCACTAAAGACTACGAAGAGACCCAGTACTTC.

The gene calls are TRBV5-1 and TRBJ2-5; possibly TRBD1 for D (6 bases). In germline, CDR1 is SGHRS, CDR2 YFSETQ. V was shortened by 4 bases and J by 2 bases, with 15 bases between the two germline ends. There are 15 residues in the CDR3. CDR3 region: CASSTGQIRQETQYF. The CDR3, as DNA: TGCGCCAGCAGCACTGGACAGATTCGGCAAGAGACCCAGTACTTC.

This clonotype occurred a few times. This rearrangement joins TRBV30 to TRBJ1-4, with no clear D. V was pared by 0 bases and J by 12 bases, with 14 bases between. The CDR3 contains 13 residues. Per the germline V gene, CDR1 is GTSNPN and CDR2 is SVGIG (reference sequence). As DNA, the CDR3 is TGTGCCTGGAGTGTTGGAACTGCGGCGGAACTGTTTTTT. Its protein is CAWSVGTAAELFF.

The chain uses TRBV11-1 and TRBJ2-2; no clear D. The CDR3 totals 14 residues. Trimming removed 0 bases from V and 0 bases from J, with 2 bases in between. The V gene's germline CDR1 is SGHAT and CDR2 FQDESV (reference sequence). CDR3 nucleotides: TGTGCCAGCAGCTTAGCGGCGAACACCGGGGAGCTGTTTTTT. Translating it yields CASSLAANTGELFF.

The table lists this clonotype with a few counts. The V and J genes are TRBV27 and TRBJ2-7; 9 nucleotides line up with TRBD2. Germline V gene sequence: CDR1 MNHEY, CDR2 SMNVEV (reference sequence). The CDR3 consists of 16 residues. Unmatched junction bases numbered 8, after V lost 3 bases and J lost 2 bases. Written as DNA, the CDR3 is TGTGCCAGCAGTTTTCTCATAGCGGGAGCAACCTACGAGCAGTACTTC. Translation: CASSFLIAGATYEQYF.

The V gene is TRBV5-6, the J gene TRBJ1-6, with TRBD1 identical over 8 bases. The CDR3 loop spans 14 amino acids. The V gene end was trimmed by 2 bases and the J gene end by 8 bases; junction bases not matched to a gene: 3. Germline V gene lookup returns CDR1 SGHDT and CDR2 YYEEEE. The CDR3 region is CASSLPDRDSPLHF. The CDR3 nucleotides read TGTGCCAGCAGCTTACCGGACAGGGATTCACCCCTCCACTTT. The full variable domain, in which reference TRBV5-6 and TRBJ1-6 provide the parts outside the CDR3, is DAGVTQSPTHLIKTRGQQVTLRCSPKSGHDTVSWYQQALGQGPQFIFQYYEEEERQRGNFPDRFSGHQFPNYSSELNVNALLLGDSALYLCASSLPDRDSPLHFGNGTRLTVT.

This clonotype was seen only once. CDR3 sequence (DNA): TGTGCCATCGGGGGGGCGGATGAGCAGTTCTTC. It yields the protein CAIGGADEQFF. This chain uses TRBV10-3 with TRBJ2-1; weak D call: TRBD2 (7 bases). CDR1 is ENHRY and CDR2 is SYGVKD in the germline V gene. The V gene lost 8 bases and the J gene lost 8 bases, with 10 bases spanning the gap. The CDR3 contains 11 residues.